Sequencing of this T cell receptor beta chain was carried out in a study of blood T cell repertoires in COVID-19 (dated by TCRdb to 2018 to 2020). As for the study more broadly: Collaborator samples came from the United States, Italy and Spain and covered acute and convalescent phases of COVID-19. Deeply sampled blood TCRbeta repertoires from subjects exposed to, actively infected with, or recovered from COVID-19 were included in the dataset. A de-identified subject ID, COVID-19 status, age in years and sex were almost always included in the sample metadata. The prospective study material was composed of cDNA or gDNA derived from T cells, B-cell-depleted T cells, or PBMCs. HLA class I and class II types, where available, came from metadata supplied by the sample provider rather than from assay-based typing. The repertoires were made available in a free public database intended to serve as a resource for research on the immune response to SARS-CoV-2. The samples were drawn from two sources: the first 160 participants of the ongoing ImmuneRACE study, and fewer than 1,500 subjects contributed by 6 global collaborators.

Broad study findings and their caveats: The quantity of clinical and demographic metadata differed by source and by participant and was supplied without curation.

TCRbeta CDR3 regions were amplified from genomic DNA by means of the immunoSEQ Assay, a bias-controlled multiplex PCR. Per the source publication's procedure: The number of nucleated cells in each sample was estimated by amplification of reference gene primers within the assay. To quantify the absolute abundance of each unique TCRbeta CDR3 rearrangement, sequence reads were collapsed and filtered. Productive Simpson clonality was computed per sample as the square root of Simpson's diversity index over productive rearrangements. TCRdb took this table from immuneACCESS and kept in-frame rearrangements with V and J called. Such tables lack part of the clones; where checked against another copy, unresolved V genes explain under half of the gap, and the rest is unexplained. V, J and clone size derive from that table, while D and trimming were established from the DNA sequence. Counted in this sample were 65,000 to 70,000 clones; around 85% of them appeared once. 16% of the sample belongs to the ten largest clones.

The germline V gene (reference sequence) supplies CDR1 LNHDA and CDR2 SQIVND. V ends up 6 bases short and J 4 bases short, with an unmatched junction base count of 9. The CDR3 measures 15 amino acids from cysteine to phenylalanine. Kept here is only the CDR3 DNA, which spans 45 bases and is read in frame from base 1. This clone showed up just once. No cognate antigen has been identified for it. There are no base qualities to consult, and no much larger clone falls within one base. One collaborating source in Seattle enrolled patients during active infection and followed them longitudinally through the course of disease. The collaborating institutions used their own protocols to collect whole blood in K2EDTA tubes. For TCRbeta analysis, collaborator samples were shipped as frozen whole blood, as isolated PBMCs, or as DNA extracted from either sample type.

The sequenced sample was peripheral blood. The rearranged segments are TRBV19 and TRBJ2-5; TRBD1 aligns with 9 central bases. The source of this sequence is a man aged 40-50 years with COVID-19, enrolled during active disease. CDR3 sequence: CASSSKQGAAETQYF. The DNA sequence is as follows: TGTGCCAGTAGCAGCAAACAGGGGGCCGCAGAGACCCAGTACTTC. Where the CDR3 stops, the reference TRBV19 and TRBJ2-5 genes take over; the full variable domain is DGGITQSPKYLFRKEGQNVTLSCEQNLNHDAMYWYRQDPGQGLRLIYYSQIVNDFQKGDIAEGYSVSREKKESFPLTVTSAQKNPTAFYLCASSSKQGAAETQYFGPGTRLLVL.